This is a list of T cell receptor beta chains from one sample in a study of T cell changes during pregnancy in multiple sclerosis. TCRdb's copy holds only in-frame clones and misses some; the assay was immunoSEQ multiplex PCR. The repertoire consists of approximately 83,000 clones, with almost 95% occurring once and the leading ten covering 2% to 2.5%. This specimen was peripheral blood, taken in the third trimester of pregnancy. The receptor set was obtained from a female donor with multiple sclerosis, enrolled in a pregnancy study. Each CDR3 is given with its conserved first and last residue. D genes are given only for firm matches. For some rows the clone size is stated as once, few or many, or as a class when expanded; others skip it.

V	D	J	size	CDR3	DNA
TRBV5-6	TRBD1	TRBJ2-7	NA	CASRLRQGAYEQYF	TGTGCCAGCAGACTAAGACAGGGTGCCTACGAGCAGTACTTC
TRBV18	NA	TRBJ2-7	few	CASSPPRGGLTYEQYF	TGTGCCAGCTCACCCCCAAGGGGGGGACTTACCTACGAGCAGTACTTC
TRBV7-3	TRBD1	TRBJ2-2	once	CASSSAGGTGELFF	TGTGCCAGCAGCTCCGCAGGGGGCACCGGGGAGCTGTTTTTT
TRBV27	TRBD2	TRBJ2-1	NA	CASSRTSGSQQFF	TGTGCCAGCAGCCGGACTAGCGGGAGTCAGCAGTTCTTC
TRBV7-9	NA	TRBJ1-2	NA	CASSSWGGAPYGYTF	TGTGCCAGCAGCTCCTGGGGGGGGGCCCCCTATGGCTACACCTTC
TRBV30	TRBD1	TRBJ1-3	NA	CAWSVDRVRNTIYF	TGTGCCTGGAGTGTAGACAGGGTGAGAAACACCATATATTTT
TRBV28	TRBD1	TRBJ2-1	NA	CASRTGQGRINEQFF	TGTGCCAGTCGCACGGGACAGGGGAGAATCAATGAGCAGTTCTTC
TRBV21-1	NA	TRBJ1-4	NA	CASSSRGRPNEKLFF	TGTGCCAGCAGCAGCCGAGGGCGTCCTAATGAAAAACTGTTTTTT
TRBV28	TRBD1	TRBJ2-3	NA	CASSLRRGSSTDTQYF	TGTGCCAGCAGTTTACGCAGGGGGTCTAGCACAGATACGCAGTATTTT
TRBV7-9	TRBD1	TRBJ2-4	NA	CASSLAGQGVNIQYF	TGTGCCAGCAGCTTAGCGGGACAGGGTGTAAACATTCAGTACTTC
TRBV6-1	TRBD1	TRBJ1-5	NA	CASSEPETGGSLNQPQHF	TGTGCCAGCAGTGAACCCGAAACAGGGGGCAGCCTCAATCAGCCCCAGCATTTT
TRBV7-9	NA	TRBJ2-2	NA	CASSLARGNTGELFF	TGTGCCAGCAGCTTAGCCAGGGGGAACACCGGGGAGCTGTTTTTT
TRBV6-5	TRBD2	TRBJ2-1	NA	CASSRLAGEHNEQFF	TGTGCCAGCAGCCGACTAGCGGGAGAGCACAATGAGCAGTTCTTC
TRBV7-9	TRBD2	TRBJ2-1	NA	CASSLIGLDGTTNNEQFF	TGTGCCAGCAGCTTAATCGGGCTTGACGGGACTACTAACAATGAGCAGTTCTTC
TRBV7-2	NA	TRBJ2-7	NA	CASSFNQGYEQYF	TGTGCCAGCAGCTTTAACCAGGGCTACGAGCAGTACTTC
TRBV5-4	TRBD2	TRBJ2-1	NA	CASSSGTSGTQAYNEQFF	TGTGCCAGCAGCTCGGGGACTAGCGGTACACAGGCCTACAATGAGCAGTTCTTC